The 29 T cell receptor beta chains reported below all come from one sample, sequenced in a study of blood T cell repertoires in COVID-19 (dated by TCRdb to 2019 to 2021). The library came from the immunoSEQ multiplex PCR assay. The table comes from immuneACCESS by way of TCRdb, which keeps in-frame sequences with V and J called. Part of the clones is missing from these tables; in studies checked, under half for an unresolved V gene and the rest for unknown reasons. This sample is represented by a few hundred thousand clones; 70% to 90% of them were singletons. 3.5% to 4.5% of the sample belongs to the ten largest clones. The sample taken for sequencing was PBMCs or T cells enriched from blood (not recorded which). The origin of the receptors is a woman in her 30s who had recovered from COVID-19.

The CDR3 loop reads CASSYSGQGFQPQHF. DNA of the CDR3: TGTGCCAGCAGTTACTCGGGACAGGGGTTTCAGCCCCAGCATTTT. The gene calls are TRBV6-5 and TRBJ1-5; 10 bases align to TRBD1. The CDR3 is 15 amino acids. Germline loops: CDR1 MNHEY, CDR2 SVGAGI. The junction had 2 bases not matched to a gene; V was cut back by 0 bases and J by 6 bases.

This clone was recorded a few times. The sample holds other DNA sequences that translate to the same CDR3. The chain joins TRBV5-1 to TRBJ2-7; D is undetermined. Trimming took 0 bases from V and 0 from J, leaving 7 bases between them. Germline CDR1 reads SGHRS; CDR2 reads YFSETQ. The CDR3 spans 14 residues. CDR3 sequence: CASSLEQSSYEQYF. The CDR3, as DNA: TGCGCCAGCAGCTTGGAACAAAGCTCCTACGAGCAGTACTTC.

The J gene is TRBJ1-1, the V gene TRBV6-1, with 10 bases lining up with TRBD1. V was pared by 3 bases and J by 4 bases, with 2 bases of the junction left unmatched. This CDR3 comprises 14 residues. CDR1 and CDR2 (germline): MNHNS, SASEGT. The CDR3 protein is CASSETGGVTEAFF. CDR3 nucleotide sequence: TGTGCCAGCAGTGAGACAGGGGGCGTCACTGAAGCTTTCTTT.

This chain joins TRBV25-1 and TRBJ1-2; no definite D call. This CDR3 region has 12 residues. CDR1 and CDR2 (germline): MGHDK, SYGVNS. Trimming took 6 bases from V and 8 from J, leaving 13 bases between them. CDR3 region: CASSPFGVGYTF. CDR3 nucleotides: TGTGCCAGCAGCCCATTCGGTGTAGGCTACACCTTC.

The rearrangement uses TRBV6-1 and TRBJ1-4; 7 nucleotides line up with TRBD1. Looked up from germline, CDR1 is MNHNS and CDR2 is SASEGT. The J segment lost 6 bases and the V segment lost 0 bases, leaving 4 bases of the junction unmatched. The CDR3 length is 15 residues. This chain's CDR3 is CASSEAGTAYEKLFF. DNA for the CDR3: TGTGCCAGCAGTGAAGCCGGGACAGCCTATGAAAAACTGTTTTTT.

The V and J genes are TRBV4-2 and TRBJ1-2, with D perhaps TRBD1 (6 bases). Germline CDR1 and CDR2: LGHNA and YNFKEQ. This CDR3 contains 15 residues. The V gene lost 0 bases and the J gene lost 10 bases, with 18 bases spanning the gap. The CDR3 coding sequence is TGTGCCAGCAGCCAAGACCCCCTCAGGGGCGCCGTCTACACCTTC. This translates into CASSQDPLRGAVYTF.

Worth noting for this clone: Relative to the germline gene, one junction end is altered; a read error may explain this. The chain links TRBV5-6 to TRBJ1-1, with no clear D. CDR3 size: 13 residues. Germline V CDR1 and CDR2: SGHDT, YYEEEE. CDR3 sequence reads: CASSLGRIQKAIF. The CDR3 DNA reads as TGTGCCAGCAGCTTGGGGCGGATCCAGAAGGCCATATTT.

The chain recombines TRBV28 with TRBJ1-5; TRBD1 matches at 9 bases. This CDR3 comprises 16 residues. The J segment lost 0 bases and the V segment lost 3 bases, leaving 3 bases of the junction unmatched. CDR1 and CDR2 (germline): MDHEN, SYDVKM. DNA for the CDR3: TGTGCCAGCAGTTTCCGGGACAGGGCTAGCAATCAGCCCCAGCATTTT. It specifies CASSFRDRASNQPQHF.

The V and J genes are TRBV7-9 and TRBJ1-1; 7 nucleotides match TRBD1. The CDR3 extends over 17 amino acids. V shed 2 bases and J 1 base; nucleotides not matched to a gene: 10. The germline gives CDR1 SEHNR, CDR2 FQNEAQ (reference sequence). The CDR3 protein is CASSLRTGDPRNTEAFF. CDR3 DNA: TGTGCCAGCAGCTTACGTACAGGGGACCCAAGGAACACTGAAGCTTTCTTT.

Note on this clone: Additional DNA sequences in this sample encode the identical CDR3. The chain joins TRBV3-1 (or the pseudogene TRBV3-2) to TRBJ1-1; maybe TRBD1 (5 bases). V was trimmed by 3 bases and J by 1 base, leaving 9 bases between them. The CDR3 spans 14 residues. Germline V lookup: CDR1 LGHDT, CDR2 YNNKEL (reference sequence). CDR3 in DNA: TGTGCCAGCAGCCACGGACAATCGAACACTGAAGCTTTCTTT. Translating it yields CASSHGQSNTEAFF.

The CDR3 loop reads CASSEASVGSLSGNTIYF. The CDR3 DNA reads as TGTGCCAGCAGTGAAGCTTCCGTGGGCTCTCTCTCTGGAAACACCATATATTTT. The genes are TRBV2 and TRBJ1-3; D not resolved. V gave up 0 bases and J gave up 0 bases, with 15 bases separating them. CDR1 and CDR2 from the germline V gene are SNHLY and FYNNEI. The CDR3 runs to 18 residues. The variable domain in full, with the rest retrieved from reference TRBV2 and TRBJ1-3, is EPEVTQTPSHQVTQMGQEVILRCVPISNHLYFYWYRQILGQKVEFLVSFYNNEISEKSEIFDDQFSVERPDGSNFTLKIRSTKLEDSAMYFCASSEASVGSLSGNTIYFGEGSWLTVV.

V and J are TRBV7-7 and TRBJ2-7; perhaps TRBD1 as D (5 bases). V was clipped by 5 bases and J by 6 bases, with 20 bases between them. The V gene's germline CDR1 is SSHAT and CDR2 FNYEAQ (reference sequence). The CDR3 covers 15 residues. CDR3 in amino acids: CASSPEAAGQGEQYF. CDR3 bases: TGTGCCAGCAGCCCCGAAGCAGCAGGGCAGGGCGAGCAGTACTTC.

The chain couples TRBV27 to TRBJ1-3; 9 bases are shared with TRBD1. The CDR3 sequence is 15 residues long. The trim removed 4 bases at V and 2 bases at J, leaving 3 bases unmatched. Germline V gene data show CDR1 as MNHEY and CDR2 as SMNVEV (reference sequence). The CDR3 is CASSYRGLPGNTIYF. CDR3 DNA: TGTGCCAGCAGTTACAGGGGGCTCCCTGGAAACACCATATATTTT.

The table lists this clone with a few counts. The chain joins TRBV10-3 to TRBJ2-7; D remains ambiguous. The CDR3 is made up of 13 amino acids. Germline CDR1 ENHRY, CDR2 SYGVKD. V was cut by 2 bases and J by 6 bases, with 11 bases left in between. The CDR3 bases are TGTGCCATCAGTGAGACGGGTTTCGCCGAGCAGTACTTC. This translates into CAISETGFAEQYF.

This rearrangement joins TRBV19 to TRBJ2-5, with 8 positions matching TRBD2. The germline V gene encodes CDR1 LNHDA and CDR2 SQIVND (reference sequence). The trim removed 5 bases at V and 2 bases at J, leaving 10 bases unmatched. This CDR3 contains 16 residues. This chain's CDR3 is CASSSPGAGGQETQYF. In DNA, the CDR3 is TGTGCCAGTAGTTCCCCAGGCGCGGGAGGACAAGAGACCCAGTACTTC. Filled out from reference TRBV19 and TRBJ2-5, the complete variable domain reads DGGITQSPKYLFRKEGQNVTLSCEQNLNHDAMYWYRQDPGQGLRLIYYSQIVNDFQKGDIAEGYSVSREKKESFPLTVTSAQKNPTAFYLCASSSPGAGGQETQYFGPGTRLLVL.

The count of this clone is one. The chain links TRBV6-1 to TRBJ1-1; a weak D match, TRBD1 (6 bases). CDR1 and CDR2 (germline): MNHNS, SASEGT. The V gene lost 3 bases and the J gene lost 7 bases, with 12 bases spanning the gap. The CDR3 is 13 amino acids. Here the CDR3 DNA reads TGTGCCAGCAGTGATGGGGGGGCCGTTGAAGCTTTCTTT. Residues: CASSDGGAVEAFF.

The chain has TRBV2 and TRBJ2-7; D may be TRBD1 (5 bases). The CDR3 contains 11 residues. Germline values: CDR1 SNHLY, CDR2 FYNNEI. V shed 1 base and J shed 11 bases, with 9 bases lying between them. CDR3 nucleotide sequence: TGTGCCAGCAGTGAAGGCAGGGCTAAGTACTTC. This sequence encodes CASSEGRAKYF.

This clone was seen only a few times. V and J are TRBV24-1 and TRBJ2-3; TRBD2 agrees at 14 bases. The CDR3 totals 20 residues. CDR1 KGHDR and CDR2 SFDVKD come from the germline V gene. J gave up 4 bases and V 4 bases, and 15 bases lay outside the gene matches. The CDR3 nucleotides are TGTGCCACCAGTGACCTGGGGACTAGCGGGAGTAAGAGCGGTCCAGATACGCAGTATTTT. Encoded protein: CATSDLGTSGSKSGPDTQYF.

This clone has just one count. The rearrangement uses TRBV7-6 and TRBJ2-7, with TRBD2 identical over 11 bases. CDR1 is SGHVS, CDR2 FNYEAQ, per germline. V dropped 3 bases and J dropped 2; count of bases not matched to a gene: 3. The CDR3 consists of 15 residues. CDR3 loop: CASSFGTSGTYEQYF. For the CDR3, the DNA is TGTGCCAGCAGCTTCGGGACTAGCGGTACCTACGAGCAGTACTTC. Using reference TRBV7-6 and TRBJ2-7 for the parts outside the CDR3, the full variable domain is GAGVSQSPRYKVTKRGQDVALRCDPISGHVSLYWYRQALGQGPEFLTYFNYEAQQDKSGLPNDRFSAERPEGSISTLTIQRTEQRDSAMYRCASSFGTSGTYEQYFGPGTRLTVT.

This chain joins TRBV28 and TRBJ1-2, with D maybe TRBD1 (5 bases). The length of the CDR3 is 16 residues. Trimming cost V 4 bases and J 1 base, with 16 bases left between them. Germline assignment: CDR1 MDHEN and CDR2 SYDVKM. CDR3 loop: CASSSPQRGGNYGYTF. The CDR3 DNA reads TGTGCCAGCAGTTCCCCCCAGCGGGGCGGTAACTATGGCTACACCTTC.

This chain links TRBV6-5 with TRBJ1-2, with 8 nucleotides matching TRBD1. Germline V gene lookup returns CDR1 MNHEY and CDR2 SVGAGI. The V and J ends lost 5 bases and 4 bases, in that order; junction bases with no gene match: 9. This CDR3 has 15 amino acids. Here the CDR3 reads CASSTRQGNFYGYTF. CDR3 sequence (DNA): TGTGCCAGCAGTACCCGACAGGGGAACTTCTATGGCTACACCTTC.

This clone was detected a few times. The chain carries TRBV5-6 and TRBJ1-2; 9 positions agree with TRBD1. The CDR3 spans 16 residues. The germline V gene has CDR1 SGHDT and CDR2 YYEEEE. J lost 2 bases, V lost 0 bases, and 5 bases had no gene match. The chain's CDR3 is CASSLAIGTGNYGYTF. In DNA, the CDR3 is TGTGCCAGCAGCTTGGCTATTGGGACAGGGAACTATGGCTACACCTTC.

In nucleotides, the CDR3 is TGTGCCAGCAAAATCGACTCAAGGGGCTCCTGGTACGACTATGGCTACACCTTC. It specifies CASKIDSRGSWYDYGYTF. This chain uses TRBV28 with TRBJ1-2; D possibly corresponds to TRBD1 (5 bases). The germline CDR1 and CDR2 sequences are MDHEN and SYDVKM. Trimming took 7 bases from V and 3 from J, leaving 27 bases between them. The length of the CDR3 is 18 residues.

This clone was observed a single time. V gene TRBV4-1 combines with J gene TRBJ2-2; 7 bases match TRBD1. The CDR3 has 13 residues. Germline V gene sequence: CDR1 MGHRA, CDR2 YSYEKL. The junction had 4 bases not matched to a gene; V was cut back by 6 bases and J by 6 bases. In nucleotides, the CDR3 is TGCGCCAGCAGGCCGACAGGGTCCGGGGAGCTGTTTTTT. Its translation is CASRPTGSGELFF.

This clone has only a few counts. The rearrangement joins TRBV11-2 to TRBJ1-3; D possibly corresponds to TRBD1 (6 bases). Between the trimmed V and J ends, which lost 4 bases and 2 bases, there was a span of 15 bases. This CDR3 is 16 amino acids long. Germline CDR1 SGHAT, CDR2 FQNNGV. Written as DNA, the CDR3 is TGTGCCAGCAGCTCTGGACAGCTCCAAGCTGGAAACACCATATATTTT. Translated, it gives CASSSGQLQAGNTIYF.

The chain recombines TRBV27 with TRBJ2-1; 10 positions match TRBD2. The CDR3 is 15 residues long. Germline values: CDR1 MNHEY, CDR2 SMNVEV (reference sequence). The ends lost 8 bases at V and 4 bases at J; junction bases unmatched: 8. CDR3 sequence reads: CASQGGTSVYNEQFF. CDR3 sequence (DNA): TGTGCCAGCCAGGGGGGGACTAGCGTATACAATGAGCAGTTCTTC.

The chain carries TRBV11-2 and TRBJ2-3; D uncertain. Germline V gene sequence: CDR1 SGHAT, CDR2 FQNNGV. The length of the CDR3 is 13 residues. Trimming took off 3 bases at V and 2 bases at J, with 6 bases between the two ends. The CDR3 sequence is CASSFQNTDTQYF. CDR3 bases: TGTGCCAGCAGCTTTCAGAACACAGATACGCAGTATTTT.

The chain employs TRBV5-1 and TRBJ2-3; 10 bases agree with TRBD2. The CDR3 length is 18 residues. Germline loops: CDR1 SGHRS, CDR2 YFSETQ. With V trimmed by 0 bases and J by 0 bases, 7 bases remained unmatched. CDR3 sequence: CASSLVGAGGLSTDTQYF. In nucleotides, the CDR3 is TGCGCCAGCAGCTTGGTCGGAGCGGGGGGGCTTAGCACAGATACGCAGTATTTT.

The chain links TRBV19 to TRBJ1-1, with 9 bases aligning to TRBD1. This CDR3 is 14 amino acids long. V lost 6 bases and J lost 3; bases outside the gene matches: 5. Per the germline V gene, CDR1 is LNHDA and CDR2 is SQIVND (reference sequence). The CDR3 region is CASRTTGGDTEAFF. The CDR3 DNA sequence: TGTGCCAGTAGAACGACAGGGGGAGACACTGAAGCTTTCTTT. The full variable domain, rest sourced from reference TRBV19 and TRBJ1-1, is DGGITQSPKYLFRKEGQNVTLSCEQNLNHDAMYWYRQDPGQGLRLIYYSQIVNDFQKGDIAEGYSVSREKKESFPLTVTSAQKNPTAFYLCASRTTGGDTEAFFGQGTRLTVV.